These 30 T cell receptor beta chains share one sample of origin, sequenced in a study of OX40 agonist ivuxolimab in advanced cancers. Libraries were made using the immunoSEQ multiplex PCR assay. The immuneACCESS repertoire file appears here via TCRdb, limited to in-frame rearrangements. These files lack a portion of the clones; in checked studies, under half of the deficit traces to unresolved V genes, and the cause of the others is not known. The sample table records under 85,000 clones; around 94% of these occur just once. The ten largest account for approximately 5% of the sample. The source material was CD4+ or CD8+ T cells sorted from blood, sampled in a trial of the OX40 agonist ivuxolimab. All receptors come from an adult with an advanced solid tumor such as melanoma, head and neck, liver or kidney cancer.

The chain has TRBV19 and TRBJ2-7; D may be TRBD2 (6 bases). Looked up from germline, CDR1 is LNHDA and CDR2 is SQIVND (reference sequence). V was clipped by 0 bases and J by 3 bases, with 6 bases between them. There are 13 residues in the CDR3. The CDR3 reads CASSIERGYEQYF. The CDR3 DNA reads TGTGCCAGTAGTATAGAGCGGGGCTACGAGCAGTACTTC.

The table lists this clone with a count of one. The CDR3 reads CASKQGGFEGYTF. The CDR3 region has the DNA TGTGCCAGCAAACAAGGGGGCTTCGAGGGCTACACCTTC. This chain joins TRBV28 and TRBJ1-2; 7 positions agree with TRBD1. With V trimmed by 7 bases and J by 8 bases, 10 bases remained unmatched. Germline values: CDR1 MDHEN, CDR2 SYDVKM. The CDR3 runs to 13 residues.

V and J are TRBV19 and TRBJ2-1; no clear D. V was pared by 3 bases and J by 4 bases, with 7 bases between. The CDR3 runs 13 residues. The germline V gene has CDR1 LNHDA and CDR2 SQIVND (reference sequence). CDR3 DNA sequence: TGTGCCAGTAGTATGACCGTATACAATGAGCAGTTCTTC. It encodes CASSMTVYNEQFF.

The chain is built from TRBV11-3 and TRBJ2-7; D possibly corresponds to TRBD1 (5 bases). Trimming took off 5 bases at V and 3 bases at J, with 11 bases between the two ends. The CDR3 is 13 amino acids. Germline V CDR1 and CDR2: SGHNT, YENEEA. This CDR3 is CASSPRTGYEQYF. The CDR3 region has the DNA TGTGCCAGCAGCCCACGCACAGGCTACGAGCAGTACTTC.

The V call is TRBV4-1, the J call TRBJ2-7; the match to TRBD1 covers 8 bases. CDR3 size: 14 residues. Germline CDR1 and CDR2: MGHRA and YSYEKL. The J segment lost 2 bases and the V segment lost 9 bases, leaving 9 bases of the junction unmatched. CDR3 nucleotides: TGCGCCAGTTCGAAAGGGACAGGCACCTACGAGCAGTACTTC. Residues: CASSKGTGTYEQYF.

This clone was detected a few times. V usage is TRBV4-3 and J usage is TRBJ1-1; D possibly corresponds to TRBD1 (6 bases). V lost 2 bases to trimming and J lost 6 bases, with 16 bases between them. Germline V lookup: CDR1 LGHNA, CDR2 YSLEER. The CDR3 is 15 amino acids. The CDR3 DNA follows: TGCGCCAGCAGCCAAAGGACAGAGGCGGTATCTGAAGCTTTCTTT. Translating it yields CASSQRTEAVSEAFF.

This clone has just one count. J is TRBJ1-1 and V is TRBV27; 8 positions match TRBD1. V was pared by 6 bases and J by 5 bases, with 14 bases of the junction left unmatched. The germline V gene has CDR1 MNHEY and CDR2 SMNVEV (reference sequence). The CDR3 totals 16 residues. CDR3 protein: CASSQIGARGQTEAFF. The CDR3 nucleotides are TGTGCCAGCAGCCAAATAGGCGCCAGGGGGCAGACTGAAGCTTTCTTT.

The CDR3 DNA reads as TGTGCCAGCAGTGGGGCGGGCGGGAAAAACATTCAGTACTTC. This sequence encodes CASSGAGGKNIQYF. The chain links TRBV25-1 to TRBJ2-4, with TRBD2 as a possible D gene (5 bases). Trimming removed 4 bases at V and 4 bases at J, with 11 bases between. Germline V gene sequence: CDR1 MGHDK, CDR2 SYGVNS. The CDR3 runs 14 residues.

This clone was seen only a few times. The V gene is TRBV11-2, the J gene TRBJ2-5; no firm D call. The CDR3 has 15 residues. V lost 1 base and J 5 bases, leaving 14 bases between the germline ends. Per germline, CDR1 SGHAT and CDR2 FQNNGV. CDR3 DNA: TGTGCCAGCAGCTTAGCTTCGACGGCGCGGGAGACCCAGTACTTC. Translated: CASSLASTARETQYF.

The chain uses TRBV20-1 and TRBJ2-5; D is ambiguous. The DNA end favors TRBJ2-7, so the J call may be wrong. Germline CDR1 is DFQATT and CDR2 is SNEGSKA (reference sequence). The CDR3 is 11 residues long. DNA for the CDR3: TGCAGTGCCACTGGCGCCCACGAGCAGTACTTC. Its protein product is CSATGAHEQYF.

The gene calls are TRBV15 and TRBJ2-1; 8 bases match TRBD2. The CDR3 runs 14 residues. The germline V gene has CDR1 LNHNV and CDR2 YYDKDF (reference sequence). J lost 8 bases, V lost 0 bases, and 3 bases had no gene match. CDR3 sequence (DNA): TGTGCCACCAGCAGAGAAGGGCGGGGGGATGAGCAGTTCTTC. This codes for CATSREGRGDEQFF.

The rearrangement joins TRBV10-3 to TRBJ2-7; a possible D gene is TRBD2 (6 bases). V lost 4 bases to trimming and J lost 0 bases, with 7 bases between them. Per germline, CDR1 ENHRY and CDR2 SYGVKD. This CDR3 region has 13 residues. CDR3 bases: TGTGCCATCAGTGGCGGGGCCTCCTACGAGCAGTACTTC. Residues: CAISGGASYEQYF.

The rearrangement links TRBV18 to TRBJ2-3, with a weak D call TRBD2 (6 bases). Germline lookup yields CDR1 KGHSH and CDR2 LQKENI. This CDR3 is 16 amino acids long. V was clipped by 1 base and J by 0 bases, with 11 bases between them. CDR3 residues: CASSPLSGVSTDTQYF. DNA for the CDR3: TGTGCCAGCTCACCACTCTCGGGAGTTAGCACAGATACGCAGTATTTT.

Comments on this clone: Other DNA variants within this sample encode the same CDR3. This sequence joins TRBV28 and TRBJ1-2; perhaps TRBD1 as D (5 bases). V lost 5 bases, J lost 11 bases, and 24 bases lay in between. The CDR3 is 15 amino acids. The germline gives CDR1 MDHEN, CDR2 SYDVKM. The CDR3 sequence: CASSPRQTVGLRYTF. CDR3 in DNA: TGTGCCAGCAGTCCACGACAGACAGTTGGGCTACGGTACACCTTC.

The chain recombines TRBV6-6 with TRBJ2-7, with D uncertain. This CDR3 has 15 amino acids. In germline, CDR1 is MNHNY, CDR2 SVGAGI (reference sequence). V lost 7 bases and J 1 base, leaving 17 bases between the germline ends. CDR3 nucleotides: TGTGCCAGCACTTTCAGAGGCCAAGGATCCTACGAGCAGTACTTC. This encodes CASTFRGQGSYEQYF.

This CDR3 reads CASSNPLADIQYF. Written as DNA, the CDR3 is TGTGCCAGCAGCAACCCACTGGCGGACATTCAGTACTTC. J is TRBJ2-4 and V is TRBV9; D call uncertain. Germline V gene data show CDR1 as SGDLS and CDR2 as YYNGEE. The CDR3 consists of 13 residues. Trimming pared 4 bases from V and 8 bases from J, leaving 13 bases between.

The rearrangement links TRBV6-1 to TRBJ1-3; 9 bases line up with TRBD1. The CDR3 spans 16 residues. The V gene end was trimmed by 2 bases and the J gene end by 1 base; junction bases not matched to a gene: 3. CDR1 is MNHNS, CDR2 SASEGT, per germline. CDR3 residues: CASSEFGQGSGNTIYF. The CDR3 DNA reads as TGTGCCAGCAGTGAATTCGGACAGGGGTCTGGAAACACCATATATTTT.

The rearrangement joins TRBV19 to TRBJ2-5, with D possibly being TRBD2 (6 bases). Germline lookup yields CDR1 LNHDA and CDR2 SQIVND (reference sequence). The V end was cut by 6 bases, the J end by 1 base, with 12 bases between. The CDR3 contains 14 residues. The CDR3 sequence: CASRHHGGQETQYF. CDR3 bases: TGTGCCAGTAGACACCACGGGGGCCAAGAGACCCAGTACTTC.

The chain carries TRBV5-6 and TRBJ1-2; 9 positions match TRBD1. The CDR3 is 17 amino acids. Germline V gene sequence: CDR1 SGHDT, CDR2 YYEEEE. V gave up 2 bases and J gave up 4 bases; unmatched junction bases: 12. The chain's CDR3 is CASSFPGQGGSAYGYTF. DNA of the CDR3: TGTGCCAGCAGCTTTCCGGGACAGGGAGGGTCGGCCTATGGCTACACCTTC. The entire variable domain, with the rest obtained from reference TRBV5-6 and TRBJ1-2, is as follows: DAGVTQSPTHLIKTRGQQVTLRCSPKSGHDTVSWYQQALGQGPQFIFQYYEEEERQRGNFPDRFSGHQFPNYSSELNVNALLLGDSALYLCASSFPGQGGSAYGYTFGSGTRLTVV.

V gene TRBV5-1 combines with J gene TRBJ1-2; 7 nucleotides line up with TRBD1. Unmatched junction bases numbered 7, after V lost 4 bases and J lost 7 bases. The CDR3 has 13 residues. The germline V gene has CDR1 SGHRS and CDR2 YFSETQ. The CDR3 region is CASSPGQEGGYTF. The CDR3 nucleotides are TGCGCCAGCAGCCCCGGACAGGAAGGTGGCTACACCTTC.

This clone showed up just a few times. This chain connects TRBV6-5 to TRBJ1-1; perhaps TRBD1 as D (6 bases). The germline V gene has CDR1 MNHEY and CDR2 SVGAGI. The CDR3 runs 14 residues. The ends were cut back, 2 bases at V and 1 base at J, with 8 bases in the middle. The CDR3 spells CASSYADRNTEAFF. In DNA form, the CDR3 reads TGTGCCAGCAGTTACGCGGACAGGAACACTGAAGCTTTCTTT.

This chain joins TRBV5-4 and TRBJ1-2, with D possibly being TRBD1 (5 bases). The CDR3 covers 15 residues. The V gene's germline CDR1 is SGHNT and CDR2 YYREEE (reference sequence). V dropped 0 bases and J dropped 4 bases, with 13 bases sitting between them. CDR3 coding DNA: TGTGCCAGCAGCTTGGGGTGGGGCAGTTTCTATGGCTACACCTTC. Translation: CASSLGWGSFYGYTF.

This chain joins TRBV11-1 and TRBJ2-5; D gene uncertain. Germline V lookup: CDR1 SGHAT, CDR2 FQDESV (reference sequence). The CDR3 covers 14 residues. Trimming took off 3 bases at V and 2 bases at J, with 10 bases between the two ends. The CDR3 loop reads CASSFRLQQETQYF. CDR3 DNA sequence: TGTGCCAGCAGCTTCAGGTTACAGCAAGAGACCCAGTACTTC. Looking up the rest from reference TRBV11-1 and TRBJ2-5 gives the full variable domain: EAEVAQSPRYKITEKSQAVAFWCDPISGHATLYWYRQILGQGPELLVQFQDESVVDDSQLPKDRFSAERLKGVDSTLKIQPAELGDSAMYLCASSFRLQQETQYFGPGTRLLVL.

V gene TRBV10-3 combines with J gene TRBJ2-2; TRBD2 matches at 7 bases. Trimming took 5 bases from V and 8 from J; bases not matched to a gene: 8. Per the germline V gene, CDR1 is ENHRY and CDR2 is SYGVKD. The CDR3 extends over 14 amino acids. The CDR3 DNA sequence: TGTGCCATCAGTTACTCTGGGGGGGTTGGGGAGCTGTTTTTT. It translates to CAISYSGGVGELFF.

This clone was seen a single time. V usage is TRBV9 and J usage is TRBJ1-5; 8 positions match TRBD1. Per germline, CDR1 SGDLS and CDR2 YYNGEE. The CDR3 is 14 amino acids. The V segment lost 5 bases and the J segment 4 bases; nucleotides outside the gene matches: 5. CDR3 protein: CASSRTGNNQPQHF. The CDR3 DNA sequence: TGTGCCAGCAGTCGGACAGGGAATAATCAGCCCCAGCATTTT.

J is TRBJ2-7 and V is TRBV6-5; TRBD2 aligns across 13 bases. CDR3 length: 14 amino acids. Trimming at V came to 5 bases and at J to 3 bases, leaving 1 base not matched to a gene. CDR1 is MNHEY and CDR2 is SVGAGI in the germline V gene. CDR3 residues: CASSGTSGNYEQYF. The CDR3 nucleotides are TGTGCCAGCAGTGGGACTAGCGGGAACTACGAGCAGTACTTC.

This clone was picked up a small number of times. The chain recombines TRBV15 with TRBJ1-5; no reliable D call. V dropped 7 bases and J dropped 0 bases, with 7 bases sitting between them. This CDR3 has 13 amino acids. CDR1 and CDR2 (germline): LNHNV, YYDKDF (reference sequence). CDR3 DNA: TGTGCCACCACGAAAAGTAGCAATCAGCCCCAGCATTTT. Its protein product is CATTKSSNQPQHF.

The CDR3 DNA sequence: TGTGCCAGCAGCTTGGAACCGGACAGGATTGAAGGCTACACCTTC. It specifies CASSLEPDRIEGYTF. This chain links TRBV5-4 with TRBJ1-2; 7 bases fit TRBD1. The germline gives CDR1 SGHNT, CDR2 YYREEE (reference sequence). After removal of 0 bases from V and 8 bases from J, the junction contained 10 bases not matched to a gene. The CDR3 has 15 amino acids.

This chain links TRBV18 with TRBJ2-1; D perhaps matches TRBD1 (5 bases). V was clipped by 4 bases and J by 8 bases, with 9 bases between them. The V gene's germline CDR1 is KGHSH and CDR2 LQKENI. CDR3 size: 12 residues. The CDR3 nucleotides read TGTGCCAGCTCACGTAGGGGTGATGAGCAGTTCTTC. This translates into CASSRRGDEQFF.

The V and J genes are TRBV18 and TRBJ2-7; 7 positions match TRBD2. This CDR3 spans 13 amino acids. The V gene's germline CDR1 is KGHSH and CDR2 LQKENI. V shed 6 bases, J shed 3 bases, and the junction held 5 bases outside the gene matches. The CDR3 bases are TGTGCCAGCTCCCAGGGCGGGAGCTACGAGCAGTACTTC. It is translated as CASSQGGSYEQYF.